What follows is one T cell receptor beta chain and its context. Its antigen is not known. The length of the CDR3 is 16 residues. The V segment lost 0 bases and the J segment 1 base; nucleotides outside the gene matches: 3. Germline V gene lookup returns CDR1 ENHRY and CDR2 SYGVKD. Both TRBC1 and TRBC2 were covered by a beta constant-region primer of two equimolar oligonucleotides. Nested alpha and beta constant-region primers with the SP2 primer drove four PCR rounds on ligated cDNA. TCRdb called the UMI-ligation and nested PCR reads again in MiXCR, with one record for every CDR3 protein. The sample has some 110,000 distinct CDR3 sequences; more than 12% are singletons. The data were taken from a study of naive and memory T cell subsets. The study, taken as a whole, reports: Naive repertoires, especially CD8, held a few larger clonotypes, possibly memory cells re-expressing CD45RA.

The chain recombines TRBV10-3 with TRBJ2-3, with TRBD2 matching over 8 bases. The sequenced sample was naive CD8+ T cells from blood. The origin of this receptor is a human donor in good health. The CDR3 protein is CAISESSGSGTDTQYF. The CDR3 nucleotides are TGTGCCATCAGTGAGTCGAGCGGGAGTGGCACAGATACGCAGTATTTT.